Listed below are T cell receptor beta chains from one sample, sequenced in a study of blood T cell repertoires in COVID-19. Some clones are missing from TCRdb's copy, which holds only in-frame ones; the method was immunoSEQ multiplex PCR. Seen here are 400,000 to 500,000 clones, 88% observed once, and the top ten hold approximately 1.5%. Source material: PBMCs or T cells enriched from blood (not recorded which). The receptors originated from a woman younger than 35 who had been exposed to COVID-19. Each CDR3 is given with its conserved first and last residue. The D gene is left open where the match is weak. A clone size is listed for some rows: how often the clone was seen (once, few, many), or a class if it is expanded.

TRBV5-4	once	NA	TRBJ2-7	TGTGCCAGCAGCTTGCAGGGGCACTACGAGCAGTACTTC	CASSLQGHYEQYF
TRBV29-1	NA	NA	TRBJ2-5	TGCAGCGTTAGAAACGGACAGTTGTACCAAGAGACCCAGTACTTC	CSVRNGQLYQETQYF
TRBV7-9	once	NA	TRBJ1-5	TGTGCCAGCAGCTCGGACAGAGGACTTAGCAATCAGCCCCAGCATTTT	CASSSDRGLSNQPQHF
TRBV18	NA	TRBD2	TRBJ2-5	TGTGCCAGCTCACCACTAATTAGCGGGGGTTCAGAGACCCAGTACTTC	CASSPLISGGSETQYF
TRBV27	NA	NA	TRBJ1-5	TGTGCCAGCAGTTTATCCGTAAATAATCAGCCCCAGCATTTT	CASSLSVNNQPQHF
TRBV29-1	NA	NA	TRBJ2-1	TGCAGCGTTATCCGCAATGAGCAGTTCTTC	CSVIRNEQFF
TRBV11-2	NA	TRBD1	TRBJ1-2	TGTGCCAGCAGCTTCGGGACAGGGGGCCTTCGGATTATTGGCTACACCTTC	CASSFGTGGLRIIGYTF
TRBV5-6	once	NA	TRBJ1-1	TGTGCCAGCAGCTTGCCGGAGGGGACTGAAGCTTTCTTT	CASSLPEGTEAFF
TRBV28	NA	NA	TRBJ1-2	TGTGCCAGCAGTTTGGGCAGGAAGAATGGCTACACCTTC	CASSLGRKNGYTF
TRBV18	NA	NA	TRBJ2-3	TGTGCCAGCTCACCTTACCGGGAGAGCACAGATACGCAGTATTTT	CASSPYRESTDTQYF
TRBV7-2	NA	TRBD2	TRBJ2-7	TGTGCCAGCAGCCCGCGGGGGGGCTCCTACGAGCAGTACTTC	CASSPRGGSYEQYF
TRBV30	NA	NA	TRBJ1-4	TGTGCCTGGAGTGTGCGGCTGCCGGAAAAACTGTTTTTT	CAWSVRLPEKLFF
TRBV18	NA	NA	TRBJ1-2	TGTGCCAGCTCACCACAGGGGAATCACTATGGCTACACCTTC	CASSPQGNHYGYTF
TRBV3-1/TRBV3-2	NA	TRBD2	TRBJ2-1	TGTGCCAGCAGCGGACTAGCGGGGCTTAGCTCCTACAATGAGCAGTTCTTC	CASSGLAGLSSYNEQFF
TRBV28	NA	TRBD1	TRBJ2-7	TGTGCCAGCAGGACTCGTTGGACAGGCTACGAGCAGTACTTC	CASRTRWTGYEQYF
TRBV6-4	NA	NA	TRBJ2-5	TGTGCCAGCCGGGGCACAGGGATTGGAGAGACCCAGTACTTC	CASRGTGIGETQYF
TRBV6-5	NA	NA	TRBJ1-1	TGTGCCAGCAGTTACTCCCCAGGTACGAACACTGAAGCTTTCTTT	CASSYSPGTNTEAFF
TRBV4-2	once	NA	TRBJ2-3	TGTGCCAGCAGCCGCCTAGGGGGGGTTAGCACAGATACGCAGTATTTT	CASSRLGGVSTDTQYF
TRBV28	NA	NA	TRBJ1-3	TGTGCCAGCAGTTCCCCTGTTGGAAACACCATATATTTT	CASSSPVGNTIYF
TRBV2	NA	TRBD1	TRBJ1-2	TGTGCCAGCATCCTGGACAGGACCTATGGCTACACCTTC	CASILDRTYGYTF
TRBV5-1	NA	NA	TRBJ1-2	TGCGCCAGCAGCCTAGGAGCGAACTATGGCTACACCTTC	CASSLGANYGYTF
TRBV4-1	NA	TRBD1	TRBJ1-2	TGCGCCAGCAGCCAAGGACAGGGTTATGGCTACACCTTC	CASSQGQGYGYTF
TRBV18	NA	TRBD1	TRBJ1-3	TGTGCCAGCTCACCATGGGGGACAGCGATCTCTGGAAACACCATATATTTT	CASSPWGTAISGNTIYF
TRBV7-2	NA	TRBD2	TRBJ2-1	TGTGCCAGCAGCTTAGGGAGGACTAGCGGGACAATACCCCTAATTGAGCAGTTCTTC	CASSLGRTSGTIPLIEQFF
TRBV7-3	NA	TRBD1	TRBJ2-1	TGTGCCAGCAGCTCCGACAGGGTTCGAGAGCAGTTCTTC	CASSSDRVREQFF
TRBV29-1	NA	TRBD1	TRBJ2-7	TGCAGCGTTGGATCCGGGACAGGGTACGGGCAGTACTTC	CSVGSGTGYGQYF
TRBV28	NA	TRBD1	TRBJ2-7	TGTGCCAGCAGTGTCACCGGGACAGGGAAGGCCTACGAGCAGTACTTC	CASSVTGTGKAYEQYF
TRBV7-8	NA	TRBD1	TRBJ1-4	TGTGCCAGCAGCTCACCCCAGGGGGCTAGGGAAAAACTGTTTTTT	CASSSPQGAREKLFF
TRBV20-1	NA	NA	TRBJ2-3	TGCAGTGCTAATGATCGGCGGGAAAACACAGATACGCAGTATTTT	CSANDRRENTDTQYF
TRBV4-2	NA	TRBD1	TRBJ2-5	TGTGCCAGCAGCCAAGATGGGGCAGGGGGAGAGACCCAGTACTTC	CASSQDGAGGETQYF
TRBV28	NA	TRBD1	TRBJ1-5	TGTGCCAGCAGTGGACAGGGTCTAAGCAATCAGCCCCAGCATTTT	CASSGQGLSNQPQHF
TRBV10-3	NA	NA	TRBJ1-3	TGTGCCATCAGCACAGCAGCTGGAAACACCATATATTTT	CAISTAAGNTIYF
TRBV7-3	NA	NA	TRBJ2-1	TGTGCCAGCAGCATGGACAGCAATGAGCAGTTCTTC	CASSMDSNEQFF
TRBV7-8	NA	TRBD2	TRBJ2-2	TGTGCCAGCAGCTTAGGCCTAGCGGTGGCGGGGGAGCTGTTTTTT	CASSLGLAVAGELFF
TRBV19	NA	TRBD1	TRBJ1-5	TGTGCCAGTCGTCCCGGGACAGGGTTGGTAGATAGCAATCAGCCCCAGCATTTT	CASRPGTGLVDSNQPQHF
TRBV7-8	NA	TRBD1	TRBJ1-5	TGTGCCAGCAGCTTAGATAGGGGGCGCGGGGGCAATCAGCCCCAGCATTTT	CASSLDRGRGGNQPQHF
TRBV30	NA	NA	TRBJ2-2	TGTGCCTGGACTAGGGACACCATGGTCGGGGAGCTGTTTTTT	CAWTRDTMVGELFF
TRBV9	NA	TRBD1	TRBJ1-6	TGTGCCAGCAGCGGGGGACAGGACTCCTATAATTCACCCCTCCACTTT	CASSGGQDSYNSPLHF
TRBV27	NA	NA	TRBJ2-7	TGTGCCAGCAGTTTCAGGCAGACCTACGAGCAGTACTTC	CASSFRQTYEQYF
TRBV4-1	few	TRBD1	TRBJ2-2	TGCGCCAGCAGCCAACAGGGGGACACCGGGGAGCTGTTTTTT	CASSQQGDTGELFF